The rows below give T cell receptor beta chains drawn from one sample of a study of T cell responses to AZD1222 COVID-19 vaccine. Profiling relied on immunoSEQ multiplex PCR, and the TCRdb table lists in-frame clones only, not all of them. This sample has 200,000 or so clones, with around 93% found just once. Sequenced material: peripheral blood, taken on day 0 of MenACWY control vaccination. The source is an adult in good health. Each CDR3 is given with its conserved first and last residue. The D gene is left open where the match is weak. A clone size is listed for some rows: how often the clone was seen (once, few, many), or a class if it is expanded.

j_call	v_call	d_call	clone_size	cdr3_nt	cdr3_aa
TRBJ1-2	TRBV6-5	NA	NA	TGTGCCAGCAGTTTCTTGACTGGCTACACCTTC	CASSFLTGYTF
TRBJ1-2	TRBV2	NA	NA	TGTGCCAGCAGTGAAAGTTTGGCGGGAGACGGAGGCTACACCTTC	CASSESLAGDGGYTF
TRBJ1-1	TRBV11-3	NA	NA	TGTGCCAGCAGCTTAGGGGGGGGCAGAACTCGGACTGAAGCTTTCTTT	CASSLGGGRTRTEAFF
TRBJ1-2	TRBV7-2	NA	NA	TGTGCCAGCAGCCCTGCAGGGTTTAATAACTATGGCTACACCTTC	CASSPAGFNNYGYTF
TRBJ1-1	TRBV5-1	NA	NA	TGCGCCAGCAGCCTGACGGTGAACACTGAAGCTTTCTTT	CASSLTVNTEAFF
TRBJ2-5	TRBV18	TRBD2	once	TGTGCCAGCTCCCTCTACAGCGGGAGGGAGACCCAGTACTTC	CASSLYSGRETQYF
TRBJ1-2	TRBV5-1	TRBD1	NA	TGCGCCAGCAGCTTGGGAGCCGGGACAGGAACGTATGGCTACACCTTC	CASSLGAGTGTYGYTF
TRBJ1-1	TRBV10-2	NA	NA	TGCGCCAGCAGCGTAGGGTATACTGAAGCTTTCTTT	CASSVGYTEAFF
TRBJ2-2	TRBV11-2	NA	NA	TGTGCCAGCAGCTTAGAGTCAGGGGGGACCGGGGAGCTGTTTTTT	CASSLESGGTGELFF
TRBJ2-5	TRBV6-2/TRBV6-3	TRBD1	NA	TGTGCCAGCAGTCCCGGGACAGCGAAGTACTTC	CASSPGTAKYF
TRBJ2-2	TRBV7-2	TRBD2	NA	TGTGCCAGCGAAGCGGGGGGGCTTCTTACCGGGGAGCTGTTTTTT	CASEAGGLLTGELFF
TRBJ2-1	TRBV21-1	NA	NA	TGTGCCAGCAGCAAAGACAGGGGGTCGTACAATGAGCAGTTCTTC	CASSKDRGSYNEQFF
TRBJ1-2	TRBV12-3/TRBV12-4	NA	NA	TGTGCCAGCAGTTTAAGCGGGCACGGCGGCTACACCTTC	CASSLSGHGGYTF
TRBJ2-3	TRBV6-5	NA	NA	TGTGCCAGCAGTCGGGGGGGCAGGGGGCGAGATACGCAGTATTTT	CASSRGGRGRDTQYF
TRBJ2-7	TRBV4-2	NA	NA	TGTGCCAGCAGCCAAGATGGGGGCGAGCAGTACTTC	CASSQDGGEQYF
TRBJ1-2	TRBV6-5	NA	once	TGTGCCAGCAGTTACTTGACAGAGACGGAGTACTATGGCTACACCTTC	CASSYLTETEYYGYTF
TRBJ1-2	TRBV18	TRBD1	NA	TGTGCCAGCTCACCCCGGGACAGTGATGGCTACACCTTC	CASSPRDSDGYTF
TRBJ1-5	TRBV16	NA	NA	TGTGCCAGCAGCCAATACACGGACTCTGGGGGCAATCAGCCCCAGCATTTT	CASSQYTDSGGNQPQHF
TRBJ1-1	TRBV5-4	NA	NA	TGTGCCAGCAGTACCGGGACTAATATTGAAGCTTTCTTT	CASSTGTNIEAFF
TRBJ2-2	TRBV5-1	NA	NA	TGCGCCAGCAGCCAGGGGATCGGGGAGCTGTTTTTT	CASSQGIGELFF
TRBJ1-6	TRBV6-1	TRBD1	NA	TGTGCCAGCAGTGAAGGCAGGGGGATTTCACCCCTCCACTTT	CASSEGRGISPLHF
TRBJ2-7	TRBV6-5	TRBD1	NA	TGTGCCAGCAGCTCTCCGGGACAGGGGTCCTACGAGCAGTACTTC	CASSSPGQGSYEQYF
TRBJ1-4	TRBV5-8	NA	NA	TGTGCCAGCAGCCCGGGTTTTTCACAAAATGAAAAACTGTTTTTT	CASSPGFSQNEKLFF
TRBJ2-1	TRBV18	NA	NA	TGTGCCAGCTCACCAACTAGCCACTCCTACAATGAGCAGTTCTTC	CASSPTSHSYNEQFF
TRBJ1-6	TRBV30	TRBD1	once	TGTGCCTGGAGTGTACGACAAGGGGGCTTCCACTATAATTCACCCCTCCACTTT	CAWSVRQGGFHYNSPLHF
TRBJ2-3	TRBV10-1	TRBD2	NA	TGCGCCAGCAGTGAGGGGGCGGCTAGCGGGGGGCGAAGGTATTTT	CASSEGAASGGRRYF
TRBJ1-1	TRBV15	NA	NA	TGTGCCACCAGCAGTGGGGAGGGCACTGAAGCTTTCTTT	CATSSGEGTEAFF
TRBJ1-4	TRBV9	TRBD1	once	TGTGCCAGCAGCGTAGGAGGAGGGGGCAGGGAAAAACTGTTTTTT	CASSVGGGGREKLFF
TRBJ2-3	TRBV5-4	NA	NA	TGTGCCAGCAGCTTGGGAACGGGGAGGGGGAGGACAGATACGCAGTATTTT	CASSLGTGRGRTDTQYF
TRBJ1-5	TRBV4-1	NA	NA	TGCGCCAGCAGCCCTTCGCAAAGGGGTGGGGGCCAGCCCCAGCATTTT	CASSPSQRGGGQPQHF
TRBJ1-2	TRBV20-1	NA	NA	TGCAGTGCTAGTCCGGGGCACGACTATGGCTACACCTTC	CSASPGHDYGYTF
TRBJ1-2	TRBV29-1	NA	NA	TGCAGCGTTGTAGGGCAGGACTATGGCTACACCTTC	CSVVGQDYGYTF